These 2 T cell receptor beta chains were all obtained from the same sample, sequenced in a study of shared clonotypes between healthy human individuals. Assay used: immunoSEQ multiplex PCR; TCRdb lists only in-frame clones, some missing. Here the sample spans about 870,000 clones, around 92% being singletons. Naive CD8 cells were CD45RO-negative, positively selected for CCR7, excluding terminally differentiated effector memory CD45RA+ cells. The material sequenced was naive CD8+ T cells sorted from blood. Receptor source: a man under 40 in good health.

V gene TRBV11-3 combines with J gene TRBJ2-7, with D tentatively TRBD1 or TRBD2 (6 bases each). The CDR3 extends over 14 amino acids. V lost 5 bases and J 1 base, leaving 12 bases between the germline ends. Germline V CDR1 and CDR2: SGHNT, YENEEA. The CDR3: CASSAGGASYEQYF. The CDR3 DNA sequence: TGTGCCAGCAGCGCCGGGGGCGCTTCCTACGAGCAGTACTTC.

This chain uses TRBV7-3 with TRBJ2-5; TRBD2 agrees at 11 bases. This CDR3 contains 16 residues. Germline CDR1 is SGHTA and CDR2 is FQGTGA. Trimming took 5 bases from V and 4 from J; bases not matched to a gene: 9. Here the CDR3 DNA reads TGTGCCAGCAGCCCCGGGACTAGCGGAGTGGTAGAGACCCAGTACTTC. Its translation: CASSPGTSGVVETQYF.